The present T cell receptor beta chain was sequenced within a study of blood T cell repertoires in COVID-19. Study-wide context: Whether acute or convalescent, the COVID-19 samples came from the United States, Italy and Spain. PBMCs, B-cell-depleted T cells, or T cells were the source of the cDNA or gDNA that made up the material.

Authors' data handling: Amplification of reference gene primers provided the estimated nucleated cell counts. Sequencing was performed with immunoSEQ multiplex PCR; in TCRdb, only in-frame clones are kept and a portion is missing. Clonal size and the V and J genes are those of that table, whereas D and trimming came from the DNA. The sample has under 85,000 clones, about 88% seen once; the top ten hold less than 15%. Germline CDR1 reads SQVTM; CDR2 reads ANQGSEA. There are 14 residues in the CDR3. Trimming cost V 7 bases and J 3 bases; bases outside gene matches: 9. The sequence was obtained from a man aged 70-80 years with active or convalescent COVID-19. J is TRBJ1-2 and V is TRBV29-1; 9 bases fit TRBD1. The sequenced sample was peripheral blood. CDR3 sequence (DNA): TGCAGCGCCCGGACAGGGGAGGGCCACTATGGCTACACCTTC. This translates into CSARTGEGHYGYTF.